This T cell receptor beta chain was recovered during a study of T cell changes during pregnancy in multiple sclerosis. Sequencing was performed with immunoSEQ multiplex PCR; in TCRdb, only in-frame clones are kept and a portion is missing. The table has more than 80,000 clones, 85% to 95% seen once; the top ten hold less than 2%. Trimming took 1 base from V and 0 from J, leaving 16 bases between them. The CDR3 consists of 18 residues. Germline V CDR1 and CDR2: SGHVS, FNYEAQ. The clonotype was recovered from a female donor with multiple sclerosis, enrolled in a pregnancy study. The sample consisted of peripheral blood, taken after pregnancy. The chain combines TRBV7-6 with TRBJ2-1; D perhaps matches TRBD2 (7 bases). The CDR3 is CASSLVHKGGRSYNEQFF. The CDR3 nucleotides are TGTGCCAGCAGCTTAGTCCATAAGGGGGGGCGCTCCTACAATGAGCAGTTCTTC.